The entry below gives a single T cell receptor (beta chain) sequence along with its context. The record originates from a study of control samples from healthy donors and cancer patients. V was shortened by 2 bases and J by 4 bases, with 17 bases between the two germline ends. Germline V lookup: CDR1 KGHSH, CDR2 LQKENI. CDR3 size: 16 residues. Profiled with immunoSEQ multiplex PCR; TCRdb holds only in-frame clones, not every one. Among roughly 130,000 clones, around 93% were seen once, and the ten largest hold around 1.6%. What was sequenced was PBMCs. The TCR originated in a man between 50 and 59 years old with head and neck cancer. This chain connects TRBV18 to TRBJ2-5; the D gene is possibly TRBD2 (6 bases). CDR3 coding DNA: TGTGCCAGCTCACCAAAAGGGACTCTAGGTAGAGAGACCCAGTACTTC. Translating it yields CASSPKGTLGRETQYF.